These 17 T cell receptor beta chains came from one sample sequenced in a study of blood T cell repertoires in COVID-19. TCRdb keeps only in-frame clones here, not all; method: immunoSEQ multiplex PCR. The sample consists of about 200,000 clones, about four fifths of them appearing once. Material for sequencing was PBMCs or T cells enriched from blood (not recorded which). The receptors stem from a woman aged 25 to 39 who had been exposed to COVID-19.

The rearrangement links TRBV11-2 to TRBJ2-5; D is perhaps TRBD2 (7 bases). Trimming removed 0 bases from V and 5 bases from J, with 13 bases in between. The CDR3 extends over 15 amino acids. CDR1 and CDR2 (germline): SGHAT, FQNNGV. The CDR3 DNA sequence: TGTGCCAGCAGCTTAGAGGGGGCGCGGGAGGAGACCCAGTACTTC. Translating it yields CASSLEGAREETQYF.

This clone was seen a handful of times. Other DNA variants within this sample encode the same CDR3. This chain links TRBV5-1 with TRBJ2-7, with a possible D match to TRBD1 (6 bases). The CDR3 consists of 13 residues. With 1 base removed from V and 4 bases from J, the gap between germline ends came to 9 bases. Looked up from germline, CDR1 is SGHRS and CDR2 is YFSETQ. DNA for the CDR3: TGCGCCAGCAGCTTGAGGACAGATTACGAGCAGTACTTC. It codes for CASSLRTDYEQYF.

The sample holds a few counts of this clone. The chain combines TRBV19 with TRBJ1-2; D not resolved. V lost 3 bases, J lost 4 bases, and 9 bases lay in between. The CDR3 contains 13 residues. The germline V gene has CDR1 LNHDA and CDR2 SQIVND (reference sequence). The CDR3 region is CASSIPGAYGYTF. CDR3 coding DNA: TGTGCCAGTAGTATTCCCGGTGCCTATGGCTACACCTTC.

A single count supports this clone. V and J are TRBV7-2 and TRBJ1-1, with TRBD1 as a possible D gene (6 bases). Germline CDR1 is SGHTA and CDR2 is FQGNSA. Trimming shortened V by 7 bases and J by 8 bases, and 17 bases separated the two germline ends. This CDR3 has 13 amino acids. CDR3 coding DNA: TGTGCCAGCATCAAGACAGGCCAACCCGAAGCTTTCTTT. Amino acid sequence: CASIKTGQPEAFF.

This clone is a singleton in its sample. The rearrangement links TRBV9 to TRBJ1-2; 7 bases are shared with TRBD1. The CDR3 loop spans 14 amino acids. Germline CDR1 and CDR2: SGDLS and YYNGEE. With V trimmed by 4 bases and J by 8 bases, 11 bases remained unmatched. This CDR3 is CASSTGAAGEGYTF. CDR3 nucleotides: TGTGCCAGCAGCACAGGGGCCGCCGGGGAGGGCTACACCTTC.

The rearrangement joins TRBV21-1 to TRBJ1-4. TRBV21-1 is classified as a pseudogene. The CDR3 consists of 16 residues. The DNA for the CDR3 is TGTGCCAGCACCCAGCCGTCGAGACGGGTTAATGAAAAACTGTTTTTT. Its protein product is CASTQPSRRVNEKLFF.

The chain carries TRBV28 and TRBJ2-5; D is uncertain. Per the germline V gene, CDR1 is MDHEN and CDR2 is SYDVKM. The V end was cut by 3 bases, the J end by 5 bases, with 13 bases between. The CDR3 has 14 amino acids. This CDR3 reads CASSLVGFGETQYF. Written as DNA, the CDR3 is TGTGCCAGCAGTTTGGTTGGTTTCGGGGAGACCCAGTACTTC.

This chain uses TRBV30 with TRBJ2-7; D may be TRBD2 (6 bases). The CDR3 has 14 amino acids. Germline V lookup: CDR1 GTSNPN, CDR2 SVGIG (reference sequence). Trimming pared 0 bases from V and 5 bases from J, leaving 14 bases between. CDR3 sequence reads: CAWSVLARDDEQYF. Here the CDR3 DNA reads TGTGCCTGGAGTGTACTAGCCAGGGACGACGAGCAGTACTTC. The variable domain in full, completed from reference TRBV30 and TRBJ2-7, reads SQTIHQWPATLVQPVGSPLSLECTVEGTSNPNLYWYRQAAGRGLQLLFYSVGIGQISSEVPQNLSASRPQDRQFILSSKKLLLSDSGFYLCAWSVLARDDEQYFGPGTRLTVT.

The V gene is TRBV10-1, the J gene TRBJ2-6, with TRBD2 as a possible D gene (6 bases). Between the trimmed V and J ends, which lost 2 bases and 2 bases, there was a span of 13 bases. The germline V gene has CDR1 WNHNN and CDR2 SYGVQD (reference sequence). CDR3 length: 17 residues. Here the CDR3 reads CASSEKIAGTGANVLTF. The DNA of the CDR3 is TGCGCCAGCAGTGAGAAAATTGCGGGGACTGGGGCCAACGTCCTGACTTTC.

Concerning this clone: One junction end does not reproduce the germline sequence, and a read error may be involved. The J gene is TRBJ2-7, the V gene TRBV19; 9 bases align to TRBD2. CDR3 length equals 14 residues. Per germline, CDR1 LNHDA and CDR2 SQIVND (reference sequence). As DNA, the CDR3 is TGTGCCAGCAGTAGACTAGCGGACTCCTACGAGCAGTACTTC. Encoded protein: CASSRLADSYEQYF.

The gene calls are TRBV5-4 and TRBJ2-1; 15 bases map to TRBD2. CDR1 and CDR2 from the germline V gene are SGHNT and YYREEE (reference sequence). J was trimmed by 9 bases and V by 4 bases; bases with no gene match: 5. This CDR3 has 15 amino acids. Here the CDR3 DNA reads TGTGCCAGCAGCAGGACTAGCGGGGGGGTCGCTGAGCAGTTCTTC. Protein: CASSRTSGGVAEQFF.

The rearrangement links TRBV4-3 to TRBJ2-1, with D tentatively TRBD2 (6 bases). Per the germline V gene, CDR1 is LGHNA and CDR2 is YSLEER. This CDR3 has 14 amino acids. With 1 base removed from V and 8 bases from J, the gap between germline ends came to 12 bases. In DNA, the CDR3 is TGCGCCAGCAGCCAAGTGGGAGGAAACCATGAGCAGTTCTTC. This codes for CASSQVGGNHEQFF.

This rearrangement joins TRBV7-9 to TRBJ2-2; 7 bases map to TRBD1. The CDR3 length is 15 residues. V lost 7 bases to trimming and J lost 5 bases; unmatched junction nucleotides: 10. Germline V lookup: CDR1 SEHNR, CDR2 FQNEAQ (reference sequence). CDR3 DNA sequence: TGTGCCAGCATATTAGACGGACAGGCGACCGGGGAGCTGTTTTTT. Translation: CASILDGQATGELFF.

This rearrangement joins TRBV6-5 to TRBJ2-7; 10 positions agree with TRBD1. The V segment lost 6 bases and the J segment 1 base; nucleotides outside the gene matches: 3. Germline lookup yields CDR1 MNHEY and CDR2 SVGAGI. The CDR3 totals 14 residues. CDR3 sequence: CASRKGQGSYEQYF. Written as DNA, the CDR3 is TGTGCCAGCAGGAAGGGACAGGGGTCCTACGAGCAGTACTTC.

With regard to this clone: Other DNA sequences in the same sample also yield this CDR3. The gene calls are TRBV3-1 (or the pseudogene TRBV3-2) and TRBJ2-3, with 13 bases that match TRBD2. Germline values: CDR1 LGHDT, CDR2 YNNKEL (reference sequence). V was clipped by 3 bases and J by 2 bases; unmatched bases: 20. This CDR3 is built from 22 residues. DNA for the CDR3: TGTGCCAGCAGCCAGCCCGCCGGAACAAGGACTAGCGGGGGCCTTTACACAGATACGCAGTATTTT. It codes for CASSQPAGTRTSGGLYTDTQYF.

This chain uses TRBV7-2 with TRBJ1-1, with D tentatively TRBD1 (5 bases). Trimming removed 5 bases from V and 5 bases from J, with 15 bases in between. This CDR3 spans 14 amino acids. Germline V gene lookup returns CDR1 SGHTA and CDR2 FQGNSA. The CDR3 sequence is CASSPWEGRTEAFF. CDR3 in DNA: TGTGCCAGCAGCCCGTGGGAGGGGCGAACTGAAGCTTTCTTT.

This clone was picked up one time. The chain recombines TRBV9 with TRBJ2-7; possible D gene TRBD2, 5 bases. V shed 0 bases and J shed 0 bases, with 13 bases lying between them. This CDR3 has 16 amino acids. CDR1 is SGDLS, CDR2 YYNGEE, per germline. CDR3 DNA: TGTGCCAGCAGCGTAGGGCTTATAGGGAGCTCCTACGAGCAGTACTTC. It is translated as CASSVGLIGSSYEQYF.